Here is one T cell receptor beta chain with its context. The antigen remains unidentified. This sample was taken from a study of CD8+ T cells in alopecia areata. General observations from the study: Alopecia totalis/universalis scalp especially showed more expanded CD8+ clones than normal scalp. Numerous clones, expanded in lesions, remained in scalp and blood during tofacitinib.

Indicated treatment: oral pan-JAK inhibitor, 5-10 mg twice daily. Lesional scalp tissue (obtained by punch biopsy) and peripheral blood were collected from alopecia areata patients. Germline CDR1 reads ENHRY; CDR2 reads SYGVKD. The V and J ends lost 2 bases and 8 bases respectively, with 15 bases between them. The CDR3 loop spans 14 amino acids. Reverse transcription of extracted RNA yielded cDNA, which provided the sequencing template. The table came from immunoSEQ multiplex PCR; TCRdb's copy has only in-frame clones and leaves some out. The sample carries some 180,000 clones, about 51% recorded once.

Sequenced material: CD8+ T cells sorted from blood, taken around week 54, from a patient treated with tofacitinib. The chain recombines TRBV10-3 with TRBJ1-1; possibly TRBD1 for D (6 bases). The TCR sequence derives from a human donor with alopecia areata. As DNA, the CDR3 is TGTGCCATCAGTGAGCCAGGGACGGGGACAGAAGCTTTCTTT. Translating gives CAISEPGTGTEAFF.